This T cell receptor beta chain was found in a study of post-analysis software for immune sequencing data. Broader study findings: When the samples were clustered directly with F measure, those that had been prepared in the same batch showed strong co-clustering. Five or six TRBV segments were significantly more frequent in patients than in controls. TRBV5-6, TRBV5-1 and TRBV20-1 were among these segments.

Unique-molecular-identifier-tagged TCR beta cDNA libraries were used. TCRdb re-called the PCR reads through MiXCR, storing one row per CDR3 protein. This sample has 750,000 to 950,000 distinct CDR3 sequences; roughly 50% occur once, and the top ten carry approximately 4.2%. This clonotype has more than one count but fewer than ten. As yet, its antigen is unknown. Looked up from germline, CDR1 is SEHNR and CDR2 is FQNEAQ (reference sequence). CDR3 length equals 13 residues. The TCR sequence derives from a girl aged 10 to 17 with multiple sclerosis. Sequencing was performed on blood. The rearrangement links TRBV7-9 to TRBJ2-4, with 11 positions matching TRBD1. The end of the DNA fits TRBJ2-7 better, so the J call may be wrong. CDR3 region: CASSRDRGGEQYF. The CDR3 DNA reads TGTGCCAGCAGTCGGGACAGGGGGGGCGAGCAGTACTTC.